The subject of this entry is one T cell receptor (beta chain). This record comes from a study of blood T cell repertoires in COVID-19. Study background: Whether acute or convalescent, the COVID-19 samples came from the United States, Italy and Spain.

Original data processing: The assay estimated nucleated cells by amplifying reference gene primers. Assay: immunoSEQ multiplex PCR; the TCRdb copy retains only in-frame clones and omits some. The V and J calls and clone size come from that table; D and trimming were worked out from the DNA. The repertoire consists of roughly 46,000 clones, with around 90% occurring once and the leading ten covering roughly 13%. The germline V gene encodes CDR1 MNHEY and CDR2 SVGAGI. This CDR3 contains 14 residues. The ends were cut back, 4 bases at V and 6 bases at J, with 13 bases in the middle. The V gene is TRBV6-5, the J gene TRBJ1-5; D not certain. The TCR sequence derives from a human donor with active COVID-19. The donor label of this sample is uncertain. Sequencing was done on a sample of peripheral blood. The CDR3 bases are TGTGCCAGCAGTTTCGGTGAGGGTTTTCAGCCCCAGCATTTT. Translated, it gives CASSFGEGFQPQHF.